Listed here is a single T cell receptor beta chain. The sample belongs to a study of blood T cell repertoires in COVID-19. The CDR3 consists of 13 residues. Trimming took 0 bases from V and 7 from J, leaving 8 bases between them. Germline CDR1 SGDLS, CDR2 YYNGEE. Profiling relied on immunoSEQ multiplex PCR, and the TCRdb table lists in-frame clones only, not all of them. The sample shows a few hundred thousand clones, approximately 86% of them seen only once. The rearrangement uses TRBV9 and TRBJ1-3; no firm D call. The sequenced material came from peripheral blood. The receptor was derived from a man between 35 and 55 years old who had recovered from COVID-19. The CDR3 sequence: CASSVGQINTIYF. Written as DNA, the CDR3 is TGTGCCAGCAGCGTAGGGCAGATCAACACCATATATTTT.